These T cell receptor beta chains were read from a single sample in a study of OX40 agonist ivuxolimab in advanced cancers. Clones were sequenced by immunoSEQ multiplex PCR, and TCRdb holds only the in-frame ones, with some missing. The repertoire has around 80,000 clones, approximately 89% of them found once; the top ten carry 0.15% to 0.2%. This specimen was CD4+ or CD8+ T cells sorted from blood, taken in a trial of the OX40 agonist ivuxolimab. Receptors were obtained from an adult with an advanced solid tumor such as melanoma, head and neck, liver or kidney cancer. The CDR3 runs from the conserved cysteine through the conserved F or W. D genes are given only for firm matches. Clone sizes are given selectively: once, few, many, or a class where the clone is expanded.

TRBD2,TRBJ2-2,NA,TRBV2,CASSVLSGGTGELFF,TGTGCCAGCAGTGTCCTGAGCGGGGGCACCGGGGAGCTGTTTTTT
TRBD1,TRBJ1-6,NA,TRBV30,CAWRGTGVNSPLHF,TGTGCCTGGAGGGGGACAGGCGTCAATTCACCCCTCCACTTT
TRBD2,TRBJ2-3,once,TRBV30,CAWNRRSSGRAGAADTQYF,TGTGCCTGGAACCGCAGGAGTAGCGGGAGGGCCGGGGCGGCAGATACGCAGTATTTT
NA,TRBJ2-7,once,TRBV10-2,CASRTTGSAYEQYF,TGCGCCAGCAGGACTACAGGGAGCGCCTACGAGCAGTACTTC
NA,TRBJ1-5,NA,TRBV6-5,CASRQGNQPQHF,TGTGCCAGCCGACAGGGCAATCAGCCCCAGCATTTT
NA,TRBJ2-6,once,TRBV10-3,CAITHTISDSGANVLTF,TGTGCCATCACCCACACTATATCAGACTCTGGGGCCAACGTCCTGACTTTC
TRBD1,TRBJ1-2,NA,TRBV6-1,CASRANTGVGYGYTF,TGTGCCAGCAGAGCTAACACAGGGGTGGGCTATGGCTACACCTTC
NA,TRBJ2-3,NA,TRBV5-1,CASARWDGSDTQYF,TGCGCCAGCGCCAGGTGGGATGGTTCAGATACGCAGTATTTT
TRBD1,TRBJ1-2,NA,TRBV4-2,CASSQGTGNYGYTF,TGTGCCAGCAGCCAGGGGACAGGTAACTATGGCTACACCTTC
NA,TRBJ2-1,NA,TRBV10-3,CAITGDNEQFF,TGTGCCATCACTGGGGACAATGAGCAGTTCTTC
TRBD1,TRBJ2-1,NA,TRBV6-1,CASSDYPPHLGTGYNEQFF,TGTGCCAGCAGTGACTATCCACCCCACCTCGGGACAGGGTACAATGAGCAGTTCTTC
NA,TRBJ1-5,NA,TRBV7-2,CASSLGWTLSNQPQHF,TGTGCCAGCAGCTTAGGTTGGACACTTAGCAATCAGCCCCAGCATTTT
NA,TRBJ1-1,NA,TRBV6-5,CASSYSILSRGEAFF,TGTGCCAGCAGTTACTCGATCCTCAGTCGCGGTGAAGCTTTCTTT
NA,TRBJ2-5,once,TRBV5-1,CASSSDVGFQETQYF,TGCGCCAGCAGCTCGGACGTAGGTTTCCAAGAGACCCAGTACTTC
NA,TRBJ1-2,NA,TRBV5-1,CASRAPAGGGYTF,TGCGCCAGCAGAGCGCCCGCTGGGGGTGGCTACACCTTC
NA,TRBJ2-7,few,TRBV11-2,CASSTTTGTYEQYF,TGTGCCAGCAGCACAACCACAGGGACCTACGAGCAGTACTTC
NA,TRBJ1-5,NA,TRBV5-8,CASSPRDRSNQPQHF,TGTGCCAGCAGCCCCCGGGACCGAAGCAATCAGCCCCAGCATTTT
TRBD2,TRBJ2-3,NA,TRBV10-3,CAISNSGGSTDTQYF,TGTGCCATCAGCAATAGCGGGGGGAGCACAGATACGCAGTATTTT
TRBD1,TRBJ1-1,NA,TRBV5-1,CASSVPTGRTEAFF,TGCGCCAGCAGCGTTCCGACAGGGAGAACTGAAGCTTTCTTT
TRBD2,TRBJ2-1,NA,TRBV15,CATSSASGKMYNEQFF,TGTGCCACCAGTTCGGCTAGCGGGAAAATGTACAATGAGCAGTTCTTC